This TCR beta chain was documented in a study of control samples from healthy donors and cancer patients. From germline, CDR1 is SGHKS and CDR2 YYEKEE (reference sequence). The CDR3 has 13 residues. V was pared by 5 bases and J by 1 base, with 9 bases between. Clones were sequenced by immunoSEQ multiplex PCR, and TCRdb holds only the in-frame ones, with some missing. The sample includes about 42,000 clones, over 80% of them seen just once. The V and J genes are TRBV5-5 and TRBJ1-1; D is unresolved. The sequence was collected from a man in his sixties in good health. Sequenced sample: blood. In nucleotides, the CDR3 is TGTGCCAGCAGTCCCCCGGGGAACACTGAAGCTTTCTTT. Protein sequence: CASSPPGNTEAFF.